This TCR beta chain was profiled in a study of response to subunit inactivated influenza vaccine (dated 2018 in TCRdb). A note on the overall study: Deep quantitative profiling of the T cell receptor repertoire was used in the study to follow responses to a trivalent subunit inactivated influenza vaccine. Overall study outcomes, separate from this receptor: The authors suggested that each seasonal influenza vaccination may recruit only a limited number of new T cells.

The sample holds a few counts of this clonotype. Its antigen is unknown. Base quality data are lacking; no much larger clone is found one base away. Libraries were built with RT-PCR. TCRdb shows the sequencer as Illumina HiSeq 2500. TCRdb reworked the public reads: Q25 trimming with fastp, MiXCR clone assembly, productive beta chains retained. Here each entry gathers all rows of one CDR3 protein and keeps the most common genes and DNA. This sample lists 600,000 to 850,000 distinct CDR3 sequences; around 15% were detected once. The ten biggest clones cover approximately 7.6% of the sample. Taken from cysteine to phenylalanine, the CDR3 has 15 residues. CDR3 DNA only is kept here, 45 bases in frame from base 1. The germline V gene (reference sequence) sets CDR1 to LNHNV and CDR2 to YYDKDF. V loses 0 bases of germline sequence and J loses 4 bases, and the interval between the two ends is 12 bases.

The material sequenced was PBMCs from blood, taken 14 to 15 days before vaccination. The TCR sequence derives from a man aged 45 to 65 who received an inactivated influenza vaccine. Donor details come from another sample of the same person, matched by shared clones. The chain joins TRBV15 to TRBJ2-5; the D gene cannot be named for sure. The DNA sequence is given as TGTGCCACCAGCAGAGATCTCGCGATGAGAGAGACCCAGTACTTC. It translates to CATSRDLAMRETQYF.